The 11 T cell receptor beta chains given below trace back to one sample, sequenced in a study of blood T cell repertoires in COVID-19. Clones were sequenced by immunoSEQ multiplex PCR, and TCRdb holds only the in-frame ones, with some missing. The table shows 70,000 to 95,000 clones, with about 80% occurring only once. Specimen: peripheral blood. The origin of the receptors is a woman in her 40s with active or convalescent COVID-19.

The chain joins TRBV7-3 to TRBJ2-1; the match to TRBD1 covers 9 bases. The CDR3 spans 13 residues. The trim removed 6 bases at V and 6 bases at J, leaving 3 bases unmatched. CDR1 and CDR2 (germline): SGHTA, FQGTGA. CDR3 sequence reads: CASRGTGRNEQFF. The DNA for the CDR3 is TGTGCCAGCAGAGGGACAGGGCGCAATGAGCAGTTCTTC.

In DNA form, the CDR3 reads TGTGCCAGCAGCTTGGTGGGGACTAGCGGGAACACCGGGGAGCTGTTTTTT. Amino acids: CASSLVGTSGNTGELFF. This chain connects TRBV5-8 to TRBJ2-2; 11 bases fit TRBD2. The germline V gene encodes CDR1 SGHTS and CDR2 YDEGEE. This CDR3 is built from 17 residues. Unmatched junction bases numbered 2, after V lost 0 bases and J lost 1 base.

This rearrangement joins TRBV5-6 to TRBJ1-2, with D maybe TRBD1 (6 bases). CDR1 is SGHDT and CDR2 is YYEEEE in the germline V gene. This CDR3 contains 15 residues. V was shortened by 5 bases and J by 0 bases, with 14 bases between the two germline ends. The DNA for the CDR3 is TGTGCCAGCAGACTCACAGGGATAGCTAACTATGGCTACACCTTC. This sequence encodes CASRLTGIANYGYTF.

The V and J genes are TRBV7-9 and TRBJ2-3, with TRBD1 as a possible D gene (6 bases). CDR3 length: 14 amino acids. The V end was cut by 5 bases, the J end by 2 bases, with 11 bases between. Germline V gene lookup returns CDR1 SEHNR and CDR2 FQNEAQ (reference sequence). The DNA for the CDR3 is TGTGCCAGCAGCCCCGACAGGAACACAGATACGCAGTATTTT. It yields the protein CASSPDRNTDTQYF.

The chain recombines TRBV29-1 with TRBJ1-1; 10 nucleotides line up with TRBD1. The ends lost 6 bases at V and 1 base at J; junction bases unmatched: 11. There are 16 residues in the CDR3. Per the germline V gene, CDR1 is SQVTM and CDR2 is ANQGSEA. The DNA of the CDR3 is TGCAGCGTCGCCAAGACAGGGGGCTGGGGGAACACTGAAGCTTTCTTT. Its translation is CSVAKTGGWGNTEAFF.

V gene TRBV6-2 or TRBV6-3 combines with J gene TRBJ1-1; D not resolved. The germline gives CDR1 MNHEY, CDR2 SVGEGT. The CDR3 has 19 amino acids. Trimming stripped 4 bases from V and 0 bases from J, with 24 bases between. Here the CDR3 reads CASSLPLSEWYRMNTEAFF. For the CDR3, the DNA is TGTGCCAGCAGTTTACCCCTGAGCGAGTGGTACCGGATGAACACTGAAGCTTTCTTT.

The rearrangement joins TRBV9 to TRBJ1-2, with TRBD1 matching 8 bases. The CDR3 consists of 17 residues. CDR1 and CDR2 from the germline V gene are SGDLS and YYNGEE. Unmatched junction bases numbered 7, after V lost 0 bases and J lost 0 bases. In DNA form, the CDR3 reads TGTGCCAGCAGCGTAGACCCCGGACAGGGAACTAACTATGGCTACACCTTC. Residues: CASSVDPGQGTNYGYTF.

The chain has TRBV6-5 and TRBJ1-1, with 7 bases aligning to TRBD1. The J segment lost 11 bases and the V segment lost 1 base, leaving 7 bases of the junction unmatched. This CDR3 is 13 amino acids long. CDR1 MNHEY and CDR2 SVGAGI come from the germline V gene. CDR3 protein: CASSYYSGTAAFF. As DNA, the CDR3 is TGTGCCAGCAGTTACTATTCCGGGACAGCCGCTTTCTTT.

The rearrangement uses TRBV5-8 and TRBJ1-6, with TRBD1 identical over 7 bases. Germline-derived CDR1 and CDR2 are SGHTS and YDEGEE. Trimming cost V 4 bases and J 7 bases; bases outside gene matches: 14. This CDR3 contains 17 residues. The CDR3 sequence is CASSTGGLQGLNSPLHF. CDR3 DNA sequence: TGTGCCAGCAGCACTGGAGGGCTACAGGGGCTAAATTCACCCCTCCACTTT.

V usage is TRBV27 and J usage is TRBJ1-4; weak D call: TRBD1 (6 bases). Germline V CDR1 and CDR2: MNHEY, SMNVEV (reference sequence). The CDR3 is 16 amino acids. The V gene lost 5 bases and the J gene lost 0 bases, with 13 bases spanning the gap. This CDR3 is CASSRGRGATNEKLFF. DNA for the CDR3: TGTGCCAGCAGTCGCGGGAGGGGGGCAACTAATGAAAAACTGTTTTTT.

This clone was counted between two and nine times. The genes are TRBV11-2 and TRBJ1-5; a possible D gene is TRBD1 (6 bases). CDR3 length equals 14 residues. From germline, CDR1 is SGHAT and CDR2 FQNNGV. Deletions cut 8 bases from V and 4 bases from J, with 15 bases between. CDR3 coding DNA: TGTGCCAGCGGCCCCGGGACACCGAATCAGCCCCAGCATTTT. This sequence encodes CASGPGTPNQPQHF.